The 22 T cell receptor beta chains below come from one sample, sequenced in a study of T cells of healthy individuals. A single record per CDR3 protein comes from TCRdb applying MiXCR to the 5' RACE reads. The sample has about 96,000 distinct CDR3 sequences; 17% are singletons. The source is a human donor in good health.

This chain joins TRBV28 and TRBJ1-5; D not certain. The CDR3 has 14 residues. V was clipped by 3 bases and J by 7 bases, with 13 bases between them. Looked up from germline, CDR1 is MDHEN and CDR2 is SYDVKM. Here the CDR3 DNA reads TGTGCCAGCAGTTTTACCATGTTGGCGCAGCCCCAGCATTTT. Its translation: CASSFTMLAQPQHF.

The chain has TRBV10-3 and TRBJ1-1; D not certain. CDR1 ENHRY and CDR2 SYGVKD come from the germline V gene. The CDR3 length is 13 residues. For the CDR3, the DNA is TGTGTCACCTGGGCTTCATTGAACACTGAAGCTTTCTTT. It specifies CVTWASLNTEAFF.

This clonotype was detected only a few times. The V and J genes are TRBV4-2 and TRBJ2-7; TRBD2 aligns across 10 bases. J was trimmed by 2 bases and V by 0 bases; bases with no gene match: 4. The CDR3 runs 16 residues. CDR1 is LGHNA, CDR2 YNFKEQ, per germline. The CDR3 nucleotides read TGTGCCAGCAGCCAAGAAGGACTAGCGGTGGCCTACGAGCAGTACTTC. It codes for CASSQEGLAVAYEQYF.

This clonotype was seen a few times. The CDR3 sequence: CASSRLLAESLKQYF. The DNA for the CDR3 is TGTGCCAGCAGCCGCTTACTAGCGGAGTCTTTGAAGCAGTACTTC. The rearrangement links TRBV6-5 to TRBJ2-7, with 8 bases fitting TRBD2. J lost 8 bases, V lost 6 bases, and 15 bases had no gene match. The CDR3 extends over 15 amino acids. In germline, CDR1 is MNHEY, CDR2 SVGAGI.

This clonotype appeared a few times. The chain employs TRBV2 and TRBJ1-5; D gene ambiguous. The CDR3 spans 15 residues. CDR1 is SNHLY and CDR2 is FYNNEI in the germline V gene. V was trimmed by 4 bases and J by 2 bases, leaving 12 bases between them. CDR3 nucleotides: TGTGCCAGCAGTGGTCATCGGGTCGGCAATCAGCCCCAGCATTTT. It codes for CASSGHRVGNQPQHF.

This chain links TRBV28 with TRBJ2-2; maybe TRBD2 (7 bases). Between the trimmed V and J ends, which lost 5 bases and 5 bases, there was a span of 12 bases. The CDR3 is made up of 14 amino acids. The V gene's germline CDR1 is MDHEN and CDR2 SYDVKM. The CDR3 sequence is CASSRGGMTGELFF. DNA of the CDR3: TGTGCCAGCAGTAGGGGGGGCATGACCGGGGAGCTGTTTTTT.

This clonotype was detected a few times. The J gene is TRBJ1-1, the V gene TRBV4-2; the D gene is possibly TRBD1 (6 bases). V lost 5 bases and J lost 1, with 14 bases in between. CDR3 length equals 15 residues. Germline CDR1 is LGHNA and CDR2 is YNFKEQ. The CDR3 nucleotides are TGTGCCAGCAGCTTAGGACAGCAAGCGAACACTGAAGCTTTCTTT. This sequence encodes CASSLGQQANTEAFF.

The chain couples TRBV10-3 to TRBJ1-5; the D gene is possibly TRBD1 (5 bases). The CDR3 is 14 residues long. Trimming took off 4 bases at V and 3 bases at J, with 10 bases between the two ends. The germline gives CDR1 ENHRY, CDR2 SYGVKD. The CDR3 sequence is CAISAQGLNQPQHF. The CDR3 DNA is TGTGCCATCAGTGCCCAGGGTCTCAATCAGCCCCAGCATTTT.

This clonotype was recorded a few times. The rearrangement uses TRBV28 and TRBJ1-1; D is unclear. Deletions cut 5 bases from V and 2 bases from J, with 9 bases between. From germline, CDR1 is MDHEN and CDR2 SYDVKM. This CDR3 is built from 13 residues. For the CDR3, the DNA is TGTGCCAGCAGTCCGACATCTAACACTGAAGCTTTCTTT. Translation gives CASSPTSNTEAFF. Based on the CDR3 plus reference TRBV28 and TRBJ1-1, the full variable domain is DVKVTQSSRYLVKRTGEKVFLECVQDMDHENMFWYRQDPGLGLRLIYFSYDVKMKEKGDIPEGYSVSREKKERFSLILESASTNQTSMYLCASSPTSNTEAFFGQGTRLTVV.

This clonotype was counted at least ten times. This chain links TRBV7-9 with TRBJ1-1; TRBD1 is a possible D gene (6 bases). The CDR3 has 14 amino acids. CDR1 is SEHNR and CDR2 is FQNEAQ in the germline V gene (reference sequence). V lost 3 bases and J 2 bases, leaving 10 bases between the germline ends. CDR3 bases: TGTGCCAGCAGCTTTCAGGGGCCTAACACTGAAGCTTTCTTT. It translates to CASSFQGPNTEAFF.

This clonotype was detected ten times or more. The rearrangement uses TRBV5-6 and TRBJ2-2; unclear D gene. There are 12 residues in the CDR3. Germline CDR1 reads SGHDT; CDR2 reads YYEEEE. Between the trimmed V and J ends, which lost 2 bases and 9 bases, there was a span of 8 bases. The CDR3 region is CASSFSQRELFF. CDR3 DNA sequence: TGTGCCAGCAGCTTTTCCCAGAGGGAGCTGTTTTTT.

The CDR3 loop reads CASSQDVQGGELFF. In DNA form, the CDR3 reads TGTGCCAGCAGCCAAGATGTTCAAGGCGGGGAGCTGTTTTTT. The V and J genes are TRBV3-1 and TRBJ2-2, with D unclear. Germline lookup yields CDR1 LGHDT and CDR2 YNNKEL (reference sequence). V was trimmed by 0 bases and J by 7 bases, leaving 9 bases between them. The CDR3 contains 14 residues.

This chain uses TRBV7-9 with TRBJ2-7, with 11 bases fitting TRBD2. V shed 0 bases and J 6 bases; nucleotides not matched to a gene: 7. The CDR3 has 16 residues. CDR1 SEHNR and CDR2 FQNEAQ come from the germline V gene (reference sequence). The CDR3 sequence: CASSLAIAGGPFEQYF. The DNA of the CDR3 is TGTGCCAGCAGCTTAGCGATAGCGGGAGGGCCATTCGAGCAGTACTTC.

In its sample, this clonotype was seen many times. This sequence joins TRBV25-1 and TRBJ2-3; D is unclear. Trimming cost V 5 bases and J 0 bases, with 9 bases left between them. The CDR3 covers 14 residues. Germline V gene data show CDR1 as MGHDK and CDR2 as SYGVNS. The CDR3 coding sequence is TGTGCCAGCAGTAAACGAGCTAGCACAGATACGCAGTATTTT. Translation: CASSKRASTDTQYF. The whole variable domain, remainder taken from reference TRBV25-1 and TRBJ2-3, is EADIYQTPRYLVIGTGKKITLECSQTMGHDKMYWYQQDPGMELHLIHYSYGVNSTEKGDLSSESTVSRIRTEHFPLTLESARPSHTSQYLCASSKRASTDTQYFGPGTRLTVL.

The CDR3 nucleotides read TGTGCCAGCAGCACGACAGCAAATAGCAATCAGCCCCAGCATTTT. Amino acids: CASSTTANSNQPQHF. The rearrangement links TRBV9 to TRBJ1-5; TRBD1 might be the D (5 bases). Looked up from germline, CDR1 is SGDLS and CDR2 is YYNGEE. The CDR3 runs 15 residues. Trimming stripped 4 bases from V and 0 bases from J, with 11 bases between.

This clonotype was detected a few times. The V and J genes are TRBV6-2 or TRBV6-3 and TRBJ1-1; TRBD1 agrees at 8 bases. V lost 6 bases and J lost 6; bases outside the gene matches: 9. Germline assignment: CDR1 MNHEY and CDR2 SVGEGT. The CDR3 contains 14 residues. CDR3: CASRKGQGGPEAFF. CDR3 sequence (DNA): TGTGCCAGCAGGAAAGGACAGGGCGGACCTGAAGCTTTCTTT.

The rearrangement links TRBV28 to TRBJ2-3; D gene unclear. Germline CDR1 reads MDHEN; CDR2 reads SYDVKM. This CDR3 spans 13 amino acids. Trimming shortened V by 3 bases and J by 1 base, and 5 bases separated the two germline ends. The CDR3 reads CASSFERTDTQYF. For the CDR3, the DNA is TGTGCCAGCAGTTTCGAGCGCACAGATACGCAGTATTTT.

This clonotype occurred a few times. The chain employs TRBV6-6 and TRBJ1-5; no definite D call. V was pared by 6 bases and J by 0 bases, with 15 bases between. The CDR3 totals 16 residues. The germline gives CDR1 MNHNY, CDR2 SVGAGI (reference sequence). The CDR3 loop reads CASSPSAGHSNQPQHF. In DNA, the CDR3 is TGTGCCAGCAGCCCCTCCGCCGGCCATAGCAATCAGCCCCAGCATTTT.

There are many counts of this clonotype. The chain joins TRBV28 to TRBJ2-3; TRBD1 matches 11 bases. In germline, CDR1 is MDHEN, CDR2 SYDVKM. Germline trimming cut 3 bases from V and 5 bases from J; bases unmatched to any gene: 4. This CDR3 spans 15 amino acids. CDR3 region: CASSLGQGGLDTQYF. In DNA, the CDR3 is TGTGCCAGCAGTTTGGGACAGGGGGGACTAGATACGCAGTATTTT.

The chain combines TRBV6-6 with TRBJ1-2, with D uncertain. The CDR3 has 12 residues. Trimming shortened V by 6 bases and J by 7 bases, and 12 bases separated the two germline ends. Germline CDR1 MNHNY, CDR2 SVGAGI (reference sequence). CDR3 sequence: CASRGGSSGYTF. CDR3 DNA sequence: TGTGCCAGCAGAGGTGGTTCTAGTGGCTACACCTTC.

This clonotype came up many times. The CDR3 region has the DNA TGTGCCAGCAGCTTACCGAACACCGGGGAGCTGTTTTTT. Protein sequence: CASSLPNTGELFF. The chain employs TRBV7-9 and TRBJ2-2; D is uncertain. The CDR3 covers 13 residues. Deletions cut 2 bases from V and 0 bases from J, with 1 base between. The germline gives CDR1 SEHNR, CDR2 FQNEAQ (reference sequence).

This clonotype came up a few times. The CDR3 reads CASSLVRGPYEQYF. The DNA for the CDR3 is TGTGCCAGCAGTTTAGTCCGCGGCCCCTACGAGCAGTACTTC. The rearrangement uses TRBV28 and TRBJ2-7; D ambiguous. The CDR3 totals 14 residues. V dropped 2 bases and J dropped 2 bases, with 10 bases sitting between them. Germline V gene lookup returns CDR1 MDHEN and CDR2 SYDVKM.